This T cell receptor beta chain was observed in a study of CD4+ T cells in melanoma. A word on this clone: Antigen: not known.

Repertoires were generated with immunoSEQ multiplex PCR, while TCRdb's copy carries only in-frame clones and drops some. Here the sample spans some 110,000 clones, over 80% being singletons. Regarding the study as a whole: A reported correlation linked neoantigen-specific CD4+ T cells to CD8+, macrophage and B cell function. Neoantigen-specific CD4+ T cells in melanoma reportedly had diverse differentiation states.

This CDR3 comprises 15 residues. Trimming took 4 bases from V and 8 from J; bases not matched to a gene: 8. Germline lookup yields CDR1 ENHRY and CDR2 SYGVKD. The source is a human donor with melanoma. What was sequenced was peripheral blood. The rearrangement links TRBV10-3 to TRBJ2-1; TRBD2 agrees at 10 bases. The CDR3 sequence is CAISAGAGGPDEQFF. The CDR3 DNA is TGTGCCATCAGTGCGGGAGCGGGAGGGCCGGATGAGCAGTTCTTC.